This T cell receptor beta chain is from a study of early T cells in non-severe SARS-CoV-2 infection. V was pared by 7 bases and J by 5 bases, with 18 bases between. The CDR3 consists of 15 residues. The germline gives CDR1 MNHEY, CDR2 SVGEGT. TCRdb recomputed calls from the 5' RACE reads with MiXCR, one row per CDR3 protein. The sample yields about 59,000 distinct CDR3 sequences, over 10% seen once. The starting material was whole blood, obtained at baseline. The chain has TRBV6-2 or TRBV6-3 and TRBJ2-1, with a possible D match to TRBD1 (6 bases). The TCR originated in an adult who was a healthcare worker with PCR-confirmed SARS-CoV-2 infection or an uninfected control (not recorded which). In nucleotides, the CDR3 is TGTGCCAGCAATAAACTAGGGGGAACGGACAATGAGCAGTTCTTC. This codes for CASNKLGGTDNEQFF.